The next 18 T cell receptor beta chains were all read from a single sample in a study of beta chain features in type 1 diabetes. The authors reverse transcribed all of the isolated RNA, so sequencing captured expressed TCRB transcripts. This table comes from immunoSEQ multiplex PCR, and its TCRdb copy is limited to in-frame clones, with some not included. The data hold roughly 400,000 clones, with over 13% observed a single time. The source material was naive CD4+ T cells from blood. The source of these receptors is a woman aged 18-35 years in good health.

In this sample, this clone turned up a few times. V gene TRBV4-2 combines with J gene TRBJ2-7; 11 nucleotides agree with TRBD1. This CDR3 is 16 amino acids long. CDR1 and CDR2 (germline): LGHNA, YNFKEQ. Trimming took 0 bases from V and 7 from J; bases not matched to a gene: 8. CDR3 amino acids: CASSQEGGQGAREQYF. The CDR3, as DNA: TGTGCCAGCAGCCAAGAAGGCGGACAGGGGGCGAGGGAGCAGTACTTC.

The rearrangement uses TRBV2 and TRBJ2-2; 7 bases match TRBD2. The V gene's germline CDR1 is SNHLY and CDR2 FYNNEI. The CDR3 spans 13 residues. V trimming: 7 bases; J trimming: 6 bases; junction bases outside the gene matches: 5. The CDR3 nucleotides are TGTGCCAGCACACTAGCGCGGGCCGGGGAGCTGTTTTTT. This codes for CASTLARAGELFF.

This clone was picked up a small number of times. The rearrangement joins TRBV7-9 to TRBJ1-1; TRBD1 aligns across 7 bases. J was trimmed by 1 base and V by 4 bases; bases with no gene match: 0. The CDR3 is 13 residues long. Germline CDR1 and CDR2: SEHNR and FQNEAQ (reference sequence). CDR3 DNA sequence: TGTGCCAGCAGCTGGACAGGGAACACTGAAGCTTTCTTT. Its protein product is CASSWTGNTEAFF. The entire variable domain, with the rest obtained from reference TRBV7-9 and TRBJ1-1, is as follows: DTGVSQNPRHKITKRGQNVTFRCDPISEHNRLYWYRQTLGQGPEFLTYFQNEAQLEKSRLLSDRFSAERPKGSFSTLEIQRTEQGDSAMYLCASSWTGNTEAFFGQGTRLTVV.

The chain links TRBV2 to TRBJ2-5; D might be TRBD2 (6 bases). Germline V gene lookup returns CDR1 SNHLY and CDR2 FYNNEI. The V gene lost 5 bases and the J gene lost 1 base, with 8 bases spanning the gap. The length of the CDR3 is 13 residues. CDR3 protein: CASSKEGQETQYF. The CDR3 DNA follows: TGTGCCAGCAGTAAGGAGGGCCAAGAGACCCAGTACTTC.

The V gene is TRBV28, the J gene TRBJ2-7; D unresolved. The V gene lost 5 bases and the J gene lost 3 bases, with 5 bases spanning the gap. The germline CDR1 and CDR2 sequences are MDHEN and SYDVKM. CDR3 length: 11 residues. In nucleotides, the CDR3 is TGTGCCAGCAGTCGGGTCTACGAGCAGTACTTC. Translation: CASSRVYEQYF.

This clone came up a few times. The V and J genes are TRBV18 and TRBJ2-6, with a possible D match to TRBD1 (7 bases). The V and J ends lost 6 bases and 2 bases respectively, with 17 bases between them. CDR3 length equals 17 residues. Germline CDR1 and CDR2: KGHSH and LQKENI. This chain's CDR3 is CASSMEGAIPGANVLTF. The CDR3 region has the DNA TGTGCCAGCTCCATGGAGGGGGCCATTCCTGGGGCCAACGTCCTGACTTTC.

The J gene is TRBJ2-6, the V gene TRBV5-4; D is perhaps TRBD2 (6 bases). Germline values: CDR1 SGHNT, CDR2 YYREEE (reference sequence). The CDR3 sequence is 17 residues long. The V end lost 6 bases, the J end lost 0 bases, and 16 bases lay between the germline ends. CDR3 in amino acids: CASTPGLSVSGANVLTF. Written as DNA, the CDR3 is TGTGCCAGCACCCCGGGACTTTCCGTCTCTGGGGCCAACGTCCTGACTTTC.

CDR3 coding DNA: TGCGCCAGCAGTGGGGGGGGCGGCTACGAGCAGTACTTC. Amino acids: CASSGGGGYEQYF. The rearrangement links TRBV5-1 to TRBJ2-7, with D possibly being TRBD2 (7 bases). CDR3 length: 13 residues. Between the trimmed V and J ends, which lost 5 bases and 3 bases, there was a span of 12 bases. Looked up from germline, CDR1 is SGHRS and CDR2 is YFSETQ.

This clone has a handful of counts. CDR3 in amino acids: CASSRLTGSAYNEQFF. CDR3 nucleotide sequence: TGTGCCAGCAGCCGTCTCACAGGGTCGGCGTACAATGAGCAGTTCTTC. The chain joins TRBV7-9 to TRBJ2-1, with TRBD1 as a possible D gene (6 bases). Trimming took 5 bases from V and 4 from J, leaving 18 bases between them. CDR1 is SEHNR and CDR2 is FQNEAQ in the germline V gene (reference sequence). The length of the CDR3 is 16 residues.

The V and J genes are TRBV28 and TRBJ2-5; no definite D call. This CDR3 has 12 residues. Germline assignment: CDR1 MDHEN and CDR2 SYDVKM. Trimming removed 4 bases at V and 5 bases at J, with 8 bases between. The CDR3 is CASSSPGETQYF. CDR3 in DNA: TGTGCCAGCAGTTCACCCGGGGAGACCCAGTACTTC.

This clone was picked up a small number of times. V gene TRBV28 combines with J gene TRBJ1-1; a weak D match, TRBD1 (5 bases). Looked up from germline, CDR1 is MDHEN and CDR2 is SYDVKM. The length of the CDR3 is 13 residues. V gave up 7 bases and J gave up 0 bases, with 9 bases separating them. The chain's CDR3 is CASIQGMNTEAFF. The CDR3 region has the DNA TGTGCCAGCATCCAGGGCATGAACACTGAAGCTTTCTTT.

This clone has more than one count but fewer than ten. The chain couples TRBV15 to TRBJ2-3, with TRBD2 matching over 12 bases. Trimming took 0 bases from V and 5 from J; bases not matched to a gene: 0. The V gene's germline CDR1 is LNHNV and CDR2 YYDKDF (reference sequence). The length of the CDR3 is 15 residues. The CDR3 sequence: CATSREGLAGDTQYF. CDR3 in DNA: TGTGCCACCAGCAGAGAGGGACTAGCGGGAGATACGCAGTATTTT.

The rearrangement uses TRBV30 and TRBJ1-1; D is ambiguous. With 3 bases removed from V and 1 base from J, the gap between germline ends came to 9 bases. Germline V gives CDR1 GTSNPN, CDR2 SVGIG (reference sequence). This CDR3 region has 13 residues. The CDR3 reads CAWSRLRNTEAFF. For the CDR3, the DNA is TGTGCCTGGAGCCGATTGAGGAACACTGAAGCTTTCTTT.

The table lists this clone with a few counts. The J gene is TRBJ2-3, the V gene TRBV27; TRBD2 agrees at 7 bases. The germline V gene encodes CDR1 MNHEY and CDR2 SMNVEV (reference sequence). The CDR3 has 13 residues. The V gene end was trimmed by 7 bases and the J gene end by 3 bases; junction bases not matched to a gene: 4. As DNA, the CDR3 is TGTGCCAGCACCTCAGCGGGGACAGATACGCAGTATTTT. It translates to CASTSAGTDTQYF.

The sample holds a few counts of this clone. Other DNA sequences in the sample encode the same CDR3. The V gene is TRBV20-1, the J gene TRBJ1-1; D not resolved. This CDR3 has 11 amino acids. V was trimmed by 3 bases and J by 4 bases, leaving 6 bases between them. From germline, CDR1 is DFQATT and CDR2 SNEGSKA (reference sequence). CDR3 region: CSASRGTEAFF. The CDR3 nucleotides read TGCAGTGCTAGTCGAGGCACTGAAGCTTTCTTT.

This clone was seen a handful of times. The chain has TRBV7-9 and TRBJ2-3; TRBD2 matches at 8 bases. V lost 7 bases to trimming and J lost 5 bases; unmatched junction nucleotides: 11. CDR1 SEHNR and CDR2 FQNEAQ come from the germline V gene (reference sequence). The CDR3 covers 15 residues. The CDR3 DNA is TGTGCCAGCACCACTGGTGGGGCGGGAGGAGATACGCAGTATTTT. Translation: CASTTGGAGGDTQYF.

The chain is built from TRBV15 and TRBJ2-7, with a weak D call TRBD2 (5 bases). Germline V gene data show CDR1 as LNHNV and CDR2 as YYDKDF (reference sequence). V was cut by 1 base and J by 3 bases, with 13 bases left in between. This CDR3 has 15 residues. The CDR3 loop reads CATSRGGDTFYEQYF. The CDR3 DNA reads TGTGCCACCAGCAGAGGGGGAGACACCTTCTACGAGCAGTACTTC.

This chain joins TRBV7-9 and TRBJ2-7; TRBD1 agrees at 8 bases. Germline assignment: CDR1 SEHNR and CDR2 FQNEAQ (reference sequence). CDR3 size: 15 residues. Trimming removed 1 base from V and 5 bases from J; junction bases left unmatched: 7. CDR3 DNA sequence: TGTGCCAGCAGCTTAGGACGGACAGGGCCGGACGAGCAGTACTTC. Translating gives CASSLGRTGPDEQYF.